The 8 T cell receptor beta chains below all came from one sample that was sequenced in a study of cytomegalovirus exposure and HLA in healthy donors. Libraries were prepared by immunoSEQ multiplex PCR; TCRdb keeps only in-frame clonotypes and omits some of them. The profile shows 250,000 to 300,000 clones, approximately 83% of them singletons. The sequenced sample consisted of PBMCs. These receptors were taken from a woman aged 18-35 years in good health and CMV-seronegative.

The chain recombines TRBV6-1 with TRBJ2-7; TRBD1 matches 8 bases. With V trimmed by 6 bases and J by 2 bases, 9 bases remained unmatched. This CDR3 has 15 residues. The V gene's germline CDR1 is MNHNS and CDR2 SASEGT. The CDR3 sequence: CASRTGQGIPYEQYF. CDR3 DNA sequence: TGTGCCAGCAGAACAGGACAGGGCATTCCCTACGAGCAGTACTTC.

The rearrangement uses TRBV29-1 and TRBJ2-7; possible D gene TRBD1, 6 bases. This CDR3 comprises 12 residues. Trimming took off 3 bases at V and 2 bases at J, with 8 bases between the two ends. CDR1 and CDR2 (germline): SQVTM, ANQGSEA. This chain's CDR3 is CSVDRGPYEQYF. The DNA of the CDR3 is TGCAGCGTTGACAGGGGCCCCTACGAGCAGTACTTC.

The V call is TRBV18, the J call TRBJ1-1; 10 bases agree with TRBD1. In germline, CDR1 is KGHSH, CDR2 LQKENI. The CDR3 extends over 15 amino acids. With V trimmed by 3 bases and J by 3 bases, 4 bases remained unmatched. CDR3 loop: CASSPRDRGDTEAFF. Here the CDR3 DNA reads TGTGCCAGCTCACCCCGGGACAGGGGTGACACTGAAGCTTTCTTT.

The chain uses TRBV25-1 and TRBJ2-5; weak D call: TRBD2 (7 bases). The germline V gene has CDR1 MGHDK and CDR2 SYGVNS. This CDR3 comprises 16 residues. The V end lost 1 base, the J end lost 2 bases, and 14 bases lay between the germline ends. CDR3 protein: CASSEWGGKEQETQYF. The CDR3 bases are TGTGCCAGCAGTGAATGGGGGGGCAAGGAACAAGAGACCCAGTACTTC. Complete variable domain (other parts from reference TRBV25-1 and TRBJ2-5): EADIYQTPRYLVIGTGKKITLECSQTMGHDKMYWYQQDPGMELHLIHYSYGVNSTEKGDLSSESTVSRIRTEHFPLTLESARPSHTSQYLCASSEWGGKEQETQYFGPGTRLLVL.

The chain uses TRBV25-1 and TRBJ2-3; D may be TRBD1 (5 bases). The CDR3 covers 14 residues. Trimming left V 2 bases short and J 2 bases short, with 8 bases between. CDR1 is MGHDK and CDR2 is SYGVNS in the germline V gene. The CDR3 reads CASSEMDITDTQYF. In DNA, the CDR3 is TGTGCCAGCAGTGAAATGGACATCACAGATACGCAGTATTTT.

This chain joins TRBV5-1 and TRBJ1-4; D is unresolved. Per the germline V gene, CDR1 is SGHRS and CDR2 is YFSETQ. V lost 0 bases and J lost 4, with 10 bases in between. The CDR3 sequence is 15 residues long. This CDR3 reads CASSLAGPINEKLFF. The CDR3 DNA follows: TGCGCCAGCAGCTTGGCTGGGCCTATTAATGAAAAACTGTTTTTT.

Written as DNA, the CDR3 is TGTGCCATCTCCCCCGGGAACAATCAGCCCCAGCATTTT. This sequence encodes CAISPGNNQPQHF. This chain connects TRBV6-5 to TRBJ1-5; no clear D. The CDR3 is 13 residues long. The V end was cut by 10 bases, the J end by 3 bases, with 13 bases between. Germline CDR1 reads MNHEY; CDR2 reads SVGAGI.

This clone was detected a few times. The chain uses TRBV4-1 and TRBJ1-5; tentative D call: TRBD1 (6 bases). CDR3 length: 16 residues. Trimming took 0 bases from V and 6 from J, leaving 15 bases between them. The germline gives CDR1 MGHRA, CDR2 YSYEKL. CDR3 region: CASSQDGRQGIQPQHF. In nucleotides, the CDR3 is TGCGCCAGCAGCCAAGATGGCAGGCAGGGGATTCAGCCCCAGCATTTT.